This T cell receptor (beta chain) is from a study of T-cell memory formation after mild COVID-19. About the study: TCR clusters showed largely donor specificity.

V lost 0 bases and J lost 7; bases outside the gene matches: 6. The CDR3 consists of 16 residues. CDR1 SEHNR and CDR2 FQNEAQ come from the germline V gene (reference sequence). Regarding this clonotype: Its antigen is unknown.

Constant-segment primers and 5'RACE yielded cDNA libraries for TCR alpha and TCR beta, each carrying sample barcodes and UMIs. TCRdb independently ran MiXCR on the 5' RACE reads; one entry per CDR3 protein. The top ten clones hold 22% of a sample with 300,000 to 400,000 distinct CDR3 sequences, 14% of them seen once. General observations from the study: Clones contracting day 15 to 85 were balanced CD4/CD8; later expanders leaned CD4+. For contracting clones, CD4+ ones sat mainly in CM and EM, CD8+ in EMRA.

This sequence originates from a young man who had mild COVID-19 (a few samples of this study predate the infection). Cell type and time point are not known. This rearrangement joins TRBV7-9 to TRBJ1-6; TRBD1 agrees at 7 bases. Sequencing was carried out using PBMCs or a T cell subset sorted from them (not recorded which). CDR3 DNA: TGTGCCAGCAGCTTAGCCGGGACAGAGTTAAATTCACCCCTCCACTTT. Amino acid sequence: CASSLAGTELNSPLHF.